Listed below are T cell receptor beta chains from one sample, sequenced in a study of T-cell reconstitution after alpha-beta-depleted transplantation in children. TCRdb ran MiXCR on the PCR reads and lists one entry per CDR3 protein. The table lists 400,000 to 500,000 distinct CDR3 sequences, about a tenth of them singletons. Sample: PBMCs from the stem cell graft donor, taken from the stem cell graft. The receptors here all came from a human donor who donated a stem cell graft to a child with acute myeloid leukemia. Each CDR3 is given with its conserved first and last residue. A D gene is named only where the DNA matches it firmly. Where a row states a size, it is once, few, many or the class of an expanded clone; other rows omit it.

J	size	D	V	DNA	CDR3
TRBJ2-3	many	TRBD2	TRBV6-4	TGTGCCAGCAGTGTTGCGGGAGGTGGCACAGATACGCAGTATTTT	CASSVAGGGTDTQYF
TRBJ2-3	many	.	TRBV14	TGTGCCAGCAGCCGAGACTACCTTAGCACAGATACGCAGTATTTT	CASSRDYLSTDTQYF
TRBJ1-5	many	.	TRBV7-2	TGTGCCAGCAGTCGTGGCAATCAGCCCCAGCATTTT	CASSRGNQPQHF
TRBJ2-1	.	TRBD2	TRBV6-5	TGTGCCAGCTGTCCTCGGCGGGAGGCTGGTGAGCAGTTCTTC	CASCPRREAGEQFF
TRBJ2-1	many	TRBD2	TRBV20-1	TGCAGTGCAAGTACTAGCGGGGCTTACAATGAGCAGTTCTTC	CSASTSGAYNEQFF
TRBJ2-2	.	.	TRBV20-1	TGCAGTGCTAGAGACCTTGACACGAAATTGAACACCGGGGAGCTGTTTTTT	CSARDLDTKLNTGELFF
TRBJ1-2	.	TRBD1	TRBV6-1	TGTGCCAGCAGTATTACCTTGACAGGGGGCCCTTCTGGCTACACCTTC	CASSITLTGGPSGYTF
TRBJ1-2	.	.	TRBV6-2/TRBV6-3	TGTGCCAGCAGGCGCATCGGAATGGGCTATGGCTACACCTTC	CASRRIGMGYGYTF
TRBJ1-4	few	TRBD1	TRBV2	TGTGCCAGCAGTTATCCCGGGACAGCTAATGAAAAACTGTTTTTT	CASSYPGTANEKLFF
TRBJ2-5	.	TRBD2	TRBV20-1	TGCAGTGCCAGGACTAGCGGGAGGGCCGGTGAGACCCAGTACTTC	CSARTSGRAGETQYF
TRBJ2-4	few	TRBD1	TRBV5-1	TGCGCCAGCAGCTCGGACAGGGGCTTGCTAGCCAAAAACATTCAGTACTTC	CASSSDRGLLAKNIQYF
TRBJ1-4	few	TRBD1	TRBV5-1	TGCGCCAGCAGCTCACAGGGGGGAACTAATGAAAAACTGTTTTTT	CASSSQGGTNEKLFF
TRBJ2-1	many	TRBD2	TRBV11-2	TGTGCCAGCAGCTTAGATCCAACGGGAGGCATCAATGAGCAGTTCTTC	CASSLDPTGGINEQFF
TRBJ1-1	many	TRBD1	TRBV20-1	TGCAGTGCGAGTACCACAAGACAGGGGAGAAGGCGCACTGAAGCTTTCTTT	CSASTTRQGRRRTEAFF
TRBJ1-1	many	.	TRBV7-8	TGTGCCAGCAGCCCCAGGGGAAACACTGAAGCTTTCTTT	CASSPRGNTEAFF
TRBJ1-6	few	.	TRBV25-1	TGTGCCAGCTCCCCGCCAGGGGATAATTCACCCCTCCACTTT	CASSPPGDNSPLHF
TRBJ2-6	few	.	TRBV10-3	TGTGCCATCAGTGAGTCGAGGGGACGCGGGTCTGGGGCCAACGTCCTGACTTTC	CAISESRGRGSGANVLTF
TRBJ2-5	few	.	TRBV29-1	TGCAGCGTTGTTAGGGGTGGCCAAGAGACCCAGTACTTC	CSVVRGGQETQYF
TRBJ1-4	.	.	TRBV6-1	TGTGCCAGCTCCGGGCTAACTAATGAAAAACTGTTTTTT	CASSGLTNEKLFF
TRBJ1-2	few	.	TRBV12-3/TRBV12-4	TGTGCCAGCAGTTTAGAGGCCCGGTTGGGCTACACCTTC	CASSLEARLGYTF
TRBJ1-1	many	.	TRBV12-3/TRBV12-4	TGTGCCAGCAGCTCGACTGGGGCCACTGAAGCTTTCTTT	CASSSTGATEAFF
TRBJ2-7	many	TRBD1	TRBV19	TGTGCCAGTAGTATGGGACAGGGTAGCTCCTACGAGCAGTACTTC	CASSMGQGSSYEQYF
TRBJ2-1	.	.	TRBV3-1	TGTGCCAGCAGCCAAAGGATGAGTGAGCAGTTCTTC	CASSQRMSEQFF
TRBJ1-6	few	.	TRBV7-9	TGTGCCAGCAGCGTGGGACGGGGCATATCCTATAATTCACCCCTCCACTTT	CASSVGRGISYNSPLHF
TRBJ2-3	few	TRBD2	TRBV5-1	TGCGCCAGCAGCTTGGCTCCGGCTAGCGGGAGAACAGATACGCAGTATTTT	CASSLAPASGRTDTQYF
TRBJ1-5	many	TRBD1	TRBV5-6	TGTGCCAGCTCAGGGGGGGGAGGCAATCAGCCCCAGCATTTT	CASSGGGGNQPQHF
TRBJ2-5	.	.	TRBV4-1	TGCGCCAGCAGCCAAGACGCTACGAAGACCCAGTACTTC	CASSQDATKTQYF
TRBJ2-7	many	.	TRBV6-2/TRBV6-3	TGTGCCAGCACGACAGACAGGCCGAAAACCTACGAGCAGTACTTC	CASTTDRPKTYEQYF
TRBJ2-4	.	TRBD1	TRBV10-2	TGCGCCAGCAGTGGGGGGACAGGGAACATTCAGTACTTC	CASSGGTGNIQYF
TRBJ2-1	.	TRBD2	TRBV20-1	TGCAGTGCTAGAGAGGGTGGTAGCGGGGAAATCAATGAGCAGTTCTTC	CSAREGGSGEINEQFF
TRBJ2-5	few	.	TRBV27	TGTGCCAGCAGTTCCGGGGCAGAGACCCAGTACTTC	CASSSGAETQYF
TRBJ1-6	few	.	TRBV25-1	TGTGCCAGCACCTCGGAGGCGGTTTCACCCCTCCACTTT	CASTSEAVSPLHF
TRBJ1-4	few	.	TRBV30	TGTGCCTGGAGTCGAGGGCCCCTTTCGAGGACTAATGAAAAACTGTTTTTT	CAWSRGPLSRTNEKLFF
TRBJ1-2	many	.	TRBV10-3	TGTGCCATCAGTGAGCTAACAGGGAGTGGACTAGACTATGGCTACACCTTC	CAISELTGSGLDYGYTF
TRBJ2-5	.	.	TRBV6-5	TGTGCCAGCAGTTATTTCCGCGGTCTTCCCGAGACCCAGTACTTC	CASSYFRGLPETQYF
TRBJ1-2	few	.	TRBV7-9	TGTGCCAGCGGGGACACCTGGACTCCCAAGGATGGCTACACCTTC	CASGDTWTPKDGYTF
TRBJ2-2	many	TRBD1	TRBV5-1	TGCGCCAGCAGCCCCGGGACAGGGGACACCGGGGAGCTGTTTTTT	CASSPGTGDTGELFF
TRBJ2-7	few	.	TRBV7-9	TGTGCCAGCAGCAAAGGGGGAGGGCCTTTCTACGAGCAGTACTTC	CASSKGGGPFYEQYF
TRBJ1-5	.	TRBD1	TRBV20-1	TGCAGTGCTATCAGGGGGGGCAATCAGCCCCAGCATTTT	CSAIRGGNQPQHF
TRBJ1-5	many	.	TRBV6-5	TGTGCCAGCACTACAAACGTTAATCAGCCCCAGCATTTT	CASTTNVNQPQHF
TRBJ2-2	.	.	TRBV20-1	TGCAGTGCTAGAGAACGCGGGATGAACACCGGGGAGCTGTTTTTT	CSARERGMNTGELFF